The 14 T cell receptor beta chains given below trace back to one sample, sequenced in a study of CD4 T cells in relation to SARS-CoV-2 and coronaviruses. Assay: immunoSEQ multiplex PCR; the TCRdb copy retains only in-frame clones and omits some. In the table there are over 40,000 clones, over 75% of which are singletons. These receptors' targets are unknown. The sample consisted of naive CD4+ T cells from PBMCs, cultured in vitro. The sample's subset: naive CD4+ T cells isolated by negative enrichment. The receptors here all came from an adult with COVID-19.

The CDR3 coding sequence is TGTGCCAGCAGAAAGCAGGGGGCTAACTATGGCTACACCTTC. This encodes CASRKQGANYGYTF. The chain joins TRBV6-5 to TRBJ1-2, with 7 nucleotides matching TRBD1. The V gene end was trimmed by 6 bases and the J gene end by 0 bases; junction bases not matched to a gene: 4. Germline V gene lookup returns CDR1 MNHEY and CDR2 SVGAGI. The length of the CDR3 is 14 residues.

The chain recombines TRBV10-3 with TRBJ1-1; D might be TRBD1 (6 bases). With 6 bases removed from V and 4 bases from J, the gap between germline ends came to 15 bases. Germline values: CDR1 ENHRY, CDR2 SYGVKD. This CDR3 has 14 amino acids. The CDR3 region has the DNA TGTGCCATCAGACAATCTACAGGGCCCACTGAAGCTTTCTTT. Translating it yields CAIRQSTGPTEAFF.

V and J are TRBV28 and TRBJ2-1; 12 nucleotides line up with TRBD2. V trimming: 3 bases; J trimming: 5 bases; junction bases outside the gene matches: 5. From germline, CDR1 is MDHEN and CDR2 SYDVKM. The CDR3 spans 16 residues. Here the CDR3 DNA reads TGTGCCAGCAGTTTGACTAGCGGGAGCCTGAACAATGAGCAGTTCTTC. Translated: CASSLTSGSLNNEQFF.

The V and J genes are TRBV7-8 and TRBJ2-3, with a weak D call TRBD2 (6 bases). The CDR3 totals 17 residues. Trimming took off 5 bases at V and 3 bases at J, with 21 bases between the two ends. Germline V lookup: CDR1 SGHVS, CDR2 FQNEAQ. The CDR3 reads CASSPSRLPGVTDTQYF. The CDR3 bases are TGTGCCAGCAGCCCCTCTCGGCTCCCGGGAGTGACAGATACGCAGTATTTT.

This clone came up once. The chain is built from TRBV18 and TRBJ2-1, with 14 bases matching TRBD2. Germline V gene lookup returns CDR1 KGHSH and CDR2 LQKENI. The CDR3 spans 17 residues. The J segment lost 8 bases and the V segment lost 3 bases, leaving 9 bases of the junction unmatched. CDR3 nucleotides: TGTGCCAGCTCACCTAGAACCGGGACTAGCGGGAGAGATGAGCAGTTCTTC. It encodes CASSPRTGTSGRDEQFF.

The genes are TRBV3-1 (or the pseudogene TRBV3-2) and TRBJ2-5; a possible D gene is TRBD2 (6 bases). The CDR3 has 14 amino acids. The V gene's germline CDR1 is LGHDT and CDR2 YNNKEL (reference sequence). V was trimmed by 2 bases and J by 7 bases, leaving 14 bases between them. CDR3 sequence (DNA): TGTGCCAGCAGCCAACGGGGGATAGATGGGACCCAGTACTTC. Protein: CASSQRGIDGTQYF.

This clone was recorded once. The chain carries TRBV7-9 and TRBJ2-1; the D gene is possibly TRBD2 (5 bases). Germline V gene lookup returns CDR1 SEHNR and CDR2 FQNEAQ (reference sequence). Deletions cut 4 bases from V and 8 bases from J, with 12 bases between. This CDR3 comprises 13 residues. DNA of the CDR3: TGTGCCAGCAGCTCGACTATAAACGATGAGCAGTTCTTC. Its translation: CASSSTINDEQFF.

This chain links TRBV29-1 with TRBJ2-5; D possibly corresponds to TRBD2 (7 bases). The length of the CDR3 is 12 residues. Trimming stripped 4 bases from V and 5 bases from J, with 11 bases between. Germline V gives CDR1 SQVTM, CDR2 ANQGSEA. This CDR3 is CSVGEGGETQYF. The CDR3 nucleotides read TGCAGCGTTGGTGAGGGGGGGGAGACCCAGTACTTC.

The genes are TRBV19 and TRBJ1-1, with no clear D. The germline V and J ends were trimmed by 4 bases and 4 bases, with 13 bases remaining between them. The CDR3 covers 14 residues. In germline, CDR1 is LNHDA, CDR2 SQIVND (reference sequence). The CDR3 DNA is TGTGCCAGTAGTAGCGATCTGGGTGGCACTGAAGCTTTCTTT. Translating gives CASSSDLGGTEAFF.

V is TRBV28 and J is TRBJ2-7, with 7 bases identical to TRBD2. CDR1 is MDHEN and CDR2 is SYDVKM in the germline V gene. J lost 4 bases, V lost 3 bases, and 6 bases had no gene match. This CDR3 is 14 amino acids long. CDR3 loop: CASSLTSRRYEQYF. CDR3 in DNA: TGTGCCAGCAGTTTGACTAGCAGGAGGTACGAGCAGTACTTC.

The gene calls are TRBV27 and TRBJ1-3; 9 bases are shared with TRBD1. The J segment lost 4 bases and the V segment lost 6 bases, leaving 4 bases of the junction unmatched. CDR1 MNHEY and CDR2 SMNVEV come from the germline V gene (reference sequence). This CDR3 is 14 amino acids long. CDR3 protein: CASRGQGLGNTIYF. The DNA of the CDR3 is TGTGCCAGCAGGGGACAGGGTTTGGGAAACACCATATATTTT.

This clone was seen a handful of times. The CDR3 reads CASSPAGANVLTF. The CDR3 DNA follows: TGTGCCAGCTCACCCGCTGGGGCCAACGTCCTGACTTTC. J is TRBJ2-6 and V is TRBV18; D call uncertain. There are 13 residues in the CDR3. V lost 3 bases, J lost 2 bases, and 2 bases lay in between. CDR1 KGHSH and CDR2 LQKENI come from the germline V gene.

The CDR3 region has the DNA TGCGCCAGCAGTCAGCCCGGGACAGCGATTGAGAAACTGTTTTTT. It codes for CASSQPGTAIEKLFF. The chain joins TRBV23-1 to TRBJ1-4, with TRBD1 matching over 7 bases. TRBV23-1 is an open reading frame, and its role is uncertain. The ends lost 3 bases at V and 11 bases at J; junction bases unmatched: 12. The CDR3 runs to 15 residues.

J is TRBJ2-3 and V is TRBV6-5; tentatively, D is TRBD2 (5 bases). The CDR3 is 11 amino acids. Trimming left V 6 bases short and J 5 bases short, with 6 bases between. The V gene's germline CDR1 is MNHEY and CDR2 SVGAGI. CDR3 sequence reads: CASRREDTQYF. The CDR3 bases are TGTGCCAGCAGGAGGGAAGATACGCAGTATTTT.